A selection of T cell receptor beta chains follows, all from one sample in a study of T cells in Graves' hyperthyroidism and ophthalmopathy. TCRdb reprocessed the multiplex PCR reads via MiXCR and lists one record per CDR3 protein. The top ten clones hold 16% of a sample with 690,000 or so distinct CDR3 sequences, around 19% of them seen once. The sequenced sample was blood. The source is a woman between 45 and 60 years old with Graves' hyperthyroidism that later progressed to Graves' ophthalmopathy. The CDR3 runs from the conserved cysteine through the conserved F or W.

>TRBV19
CASRGGGAIYEQFF
>TRBV30
CAWTRLGRAAGEQYF
>TRBV5-1
CASSLANREDGYTF
>TRBV11-1
CASSPRTGGQDTQYF
>TRBV20-1
CSASSGQDIADTQYF
>TRBV9
CASSVGGQGANSPLHF
>TRBV11-2
CASGDVTYEQYF
>TRBV3-1
CASSGMNTEAFF
>TRBV5-4
CASTRGWQGKGTQYF
>TRBV2
CASIAGRTGELFF
>TRBV11-2
CASSLDLSKETQYF
>TRBV11-2
CASKGQSSYEQYF